A selection of T cell receptor beta chains follows, all from one sample in a study of vaccination and CD4 T cells after COVID-19. These receptors have no known antigen. Each CDR3 protein is one row after TCRdb ran MiXCR on the PCR reads. The sample consists of just under 20,000 distinct CDR3 sequences, roughly 50% of them appearing once. Material for sequencing was cultured CD4+ T cells from blood. These receptors originate from a human donor with COVID-19. The CDR3 runs from the conserved cysteine through the conserved F or W. The D gene is left open where the match is weak. Expanded clones get a size class; other rows say once, few or many, or leave the size out.

d_call	clone_size	v_call	j_call	cdr3_aa	cdr3_nt
TRBD2	.	TRBV29-1	TRBJ2-5	CSVALAGDLETQYF	TGCAGCGTTGCGCTAGCGGGGGACCTAGAGACCCAGTACTTC
.	few	TRBV19	TRBJ2-6	CASSPRVSGANVLTF	TGTGCCAGTAGTCCCCGGGTCTCTGGGGCCAACGTCCTGACTTTC
TRBD1	few	TRBV7-4	TRBJ1-2	CASSADRGDGYTF	TGTGCCAGCAGCGCAGACAGGGGCGATGGCTACACCTTC
.	.	TRBV24-1	TRBJ1-5	CATSDLLLVYNPPQHF	TGTGCCACCAGTGACCTCTTGCTGGTTTACAATCCGCCCCAGCATTTT
.	few	TRBV2	TRBJ2-3	CASEIQGTVTDTQYF	TGTGCCAGCGAGATACAGGGTACGGTGACGGATACGCAGTATTTT
TRBD1	once	TRBV18	TRBJ2-5	CASLTGIQETQYF	TGTGCCAGCTTGACAGGGATCCAAGAGACCCAGTACTTC
TRBD1	few	TRBV6-1	TRBJ2-3	CASSAPPGTGGTDTQYF	TGTGCCAGCAGTGCGCCTCCGGGGACAGGGGGCACAGATACGCAGTATTTT
TRBD2	.	TRBV5-1	TRBJ2-3	CASSLAGGSPDTQYF	TGCGCCAGCAGCTTAGCGGGGGGAAGCCCAGATACGCAGTATTTT
.	.	TRBV2	TRBJ1-4	CASGPRILNEKLFF	TGTGCCAGCGGCCCCAGGATTCTTAATGAAAAACTGTTTTTT
TRBD1	.	TRBV2	TRBJ1-1	CASREQGLGTEAFF	TGTGCCAGCAGGGAACAGGGGCTGGGCACTGAAGCTTTCTTT
TRBD2	few	TRBV7-2	TRBJ2-5	CASSILAGGETQYF	TGTGCCAGCAGCATCCTAGCGGGGGGCGAGACCCAGTACTTC
.	.	TRBV19	TRBJ2-7	CASSSLGQSYAQYF	TGTGCCAGTAGTTCACTGGGCCAATCCTACGCGCAGTACTTC
.	.	TRBV21-1	TRBJ1-1	CASSNKTGTLNTEAFF	TGTGCCAGCAGCAATAAGACAGGTACCTTAAACACTGAAGCTTTCTTT
TRBD1	.	TRBV28	TRBJ1-1	CASSRPGTGVADTEAFF	TGTGCCAGCAGCCGTCCCGGGACAGGGGTTGCGGACACTGAAGCTTTCTTT
.	.	TRBV20-1	TRBJ1-1	CSARVGRDTEAFF	TGCAGTGCTAGAGTAGGCCGGGACACTGAAGCTTTCTTT
TRBD1	.	TRBV11-2	TRBJ1-6	CASSLMQGALSVDNSPLHF	TGTGCCAGCAGCTTAATGCAGGGGGCCCTCTCGGTGGACAATTCACCCCTCCACTTT
TRBD1	.	TRBV20-1	TRBJ1-4	CSASSWDRDRKLFF	TGCAGTGCTAGTTCTTGGGACAGGGATAGAAAACTGTTTTTT
TRBD1	medium-sized	TRBV6-1	TRBJ1-5	CASRTGTGGVGGNQPQHF	TGTGCCAGCAGAACCGGGACAGGGGGCGTCGGTGGCAATCAGCCCCAGCATTTT
.	.	TRBV6-5	TRBJ1-3	CASSYRGRSDSGNTIYF	TGTGCCAGCAGTTACAGGGGCCGCTCGGACTCTGGAAACACCATATATTTT
TRBD1	.	TRBV20-1	TRBJ2-7	CSARGRQGRNYEQYF	TGCAGTGCTAGAGGTCGACAGGGGAGAAACTACGAGCAGTACTTC
.	.	TRBV4-1	TRBJ2-3	CASSQGQGGRTDTQYF	TGCGCCAGCAGCCAAGGGCAGGGGGGTCGCACAGATACGCAGTATTTT
.	once	TRBV11-2	TRBJ1-1	CASSFGPYAEAFF	TGTGCCAGCAGCTTTGGGCCCTACGCTGAAGCTTTCTTT
.	few	TRBV11-3	TRBJ2-3	CASSRRTGTGSDTQYF	TGTGCCAGCAGTCGCCGGACCGGAACGGGGTCAGATACGCAGTATTTT
.	few	TRBV20-1	TRBJ1-4	CSATGGEKLFF	TGCAGTGCCACTGGAGGTGAAAAACTGTTTTTT
.	.	TRBV6-5	TRBJ2-3	CASTYDRSPTDTQYF	TGTGCCAGCACTTACGACAGGTCCCCCACAGATACGCAGTATTTT
TRBD1	once	TRBV10-3	TRBJ1-3	CAINGQGNTIYF	TGTGCCATCAACGGACAGGGGAACACCATATATTTT
TRBD1	few	TRBV6-1	TRBJ2-1	CASSGQGNEQFF	TGTGCCAGCAGTGGACAGGGGAATGAGCAGTTCTTC
TRBD1	medium-sized	TRBV10-3	TRBJ1-2	CATQRSRQGPHGYTF	TGTGCCACCCAACGATCCAGACAGGGGCCTCATGGCTACACCTTC
.	few	TRBV11-3	TRBJ1-6	CASSPHANSPLHF	TGTGCCAGCAGCCCTCATGCTAATTCACCCCTCCACTTT
.	.	TRBV12-3/TRBV12-4	TRBJ1-1	CASSLGGQVGTEAFF	TGTGCCAGCAGTTTAGGAGGCCAGGTGGGGACTGAAGCTTTCTTT
.	.	TRBV28	TRBJ2-7	CASSLQAVYEQYF	TGTGCCAGCAGTTTACAAGCAGTCTACGAGCAGTACTTC
.	.	TRBV19	TRBJ2-2	CASSIQGTGELFF	TGTGCCAGTAGTATACAGGGTACCGGGGAGCTGTTTTTT
TRBD1	.	TRBV2	TRBJ2-3	CATRQGWGTDTQYF	TGTGCCACCCGACAGGGATGGGGAACAGATACGCAGTATTTT
.	.	TRBV7-2	TRBJ1-5	CASSLAGGSNQPQHF	TGTGCCAGCAGCTTAGCCGGAGGAAGCAATCAGCCCCAGCATTTT
.	.	TRBV21-1	TRBJ2-5	CASSKPSGTGYQETQYF	TGTGCCAGCAGCAAGCCCTCTGGGACTGGATACCAAGAGACCCAGTACTTC
.	few	TRBV7-8	TRBJ2-5	CASSPRATEETQYF	TGTGCCAGCAGCCCCAGGGCCACCGAAGAGACCCAGTACTTC
TRBD2	few	TRBV30	TRBJ2-1	CAWSPLAGGINEQFF	TGTGCCTGGAGCCCCCTAGCGGGGGGAATCAATGAGCAGTTCTTC
.	.	TRBV30	TRBJ2-7	CAWGPSFPYEQYF	TGTGCCTGGGGGCCTAGTTTTCCCTACGAGCAGTACTTC